This T cell receptor (beta chain) was recovered during a study of a mutant IDH1 vaccine in newly diagnosed glioma. Only in-frame clones appear in the TCRdb table, and some are missing; sequencing was by immunoSEQ multiplex PCR. The sample shows around 89,000 clones, 80% to 90% of them seen only once. CDR3 length: 18 residues. J gave up 0 bases and V 4 bases, and 3 bases lay outside the gene matches. Germline assignment: CDR1 MGHRA and CDR2 YSYEKL. Regarding time point: baseline, week 1 (first vaccination visit). Regarding treatment: pre-vaccination baseline after standard-of-care therapy. Sequencing used PBMCs, obtained from a glioma patient treated with radiotherapy, temozolomide or both. The clonotype comes from a woman aged 45-60 years with glioma. The chain couples TRBV4-1 to TRBJ2-2, with 15 bases aligning to TRBD2. In nucleotides, the CDR3 is TGCGCCAGCAGCCGGGGGACTAGCGGGGGGTCGAACACCGGGGAGCTGTTTTTT. This translates into CASSRGTSGGSNTGELFF.